This TCR beta chain came from a study of blood T cell repertoires in COVID-19. Study-level information: Samples came from the United States, Italy and Spain, spanning acute and convalescent COVID-19. Nucleic acid was either cDNA or gDNA, and it came from T cells, B-cell-depleted T cells, or PBMCs.

V lost 0 bases, J lost 4 bases, and 10 bases stayed unmatched. Germline V gene lookup returns CDR1 SGDLS and CDR2 YYNGEE. The CDR3 runs to 19 residues. As processed by the authors: Estimation of nucleated cell counts relied on the amplification of reference gene primers. Sequenced by immunoSEQ multiplex PCR; TCRdb stores in-frame clones only, minus some. V, J and clone size were drawn from that table, and D and trimming were deduced from the DNA. The sample holds 140,000 to 150,000 clones, around 86% seen once. The specimen was peripheral blood. The TCR comes from an elderly man with acute or convalescent COVID-19. The genes are TRBV9 and TRBJ2-3; 14 bases fit TRBD2. The CDR3 spells CASSVVGLAGGGFADTQYF. The DNA of the CDR3 is TGTGCCAGCAGCGTAGTCGGACTAGCGGGGGGTGGGTTCGCAGATACGCAGTATTTT.